A single count supports the clone carrying this T cell receptor (beta chain). Some clones are missing from TCRdb's copy, which holds only in-frame ones; the method was immunoSEQ multiplex PCR. The sample records millions of clones, roughly 94% being singletons. Per the germline V gene, CDR1 is MRHNA and CDR2 is SNTAGT. Trimming removed 6 bases from V and 2 bases from J, with 10 bases in between. This CDR3 region has 14 residues. The data derive from a study of shared clonotypes between healthy human individuals. Across the study: Each donor contributed plates that comprised three CD4 naive, three CD4 memory, two CD8 naive and one CD8 memory.

The sample comprised naive CD4+ T cells sorted from blood. Subset here: CD45RA+ positively selected. The sequence was collected from a man between 18 and 35 years old in good health. The J gene is TRBJ2-2, the V gene TRBV6-4; D remains ambiguous. This chain's CDR3 is CASSADHNTGELFF. The CDR3 bases are TGTGCCAGCAGCGCTGACCATAACACCGGGGAGCTGTTTTTT.